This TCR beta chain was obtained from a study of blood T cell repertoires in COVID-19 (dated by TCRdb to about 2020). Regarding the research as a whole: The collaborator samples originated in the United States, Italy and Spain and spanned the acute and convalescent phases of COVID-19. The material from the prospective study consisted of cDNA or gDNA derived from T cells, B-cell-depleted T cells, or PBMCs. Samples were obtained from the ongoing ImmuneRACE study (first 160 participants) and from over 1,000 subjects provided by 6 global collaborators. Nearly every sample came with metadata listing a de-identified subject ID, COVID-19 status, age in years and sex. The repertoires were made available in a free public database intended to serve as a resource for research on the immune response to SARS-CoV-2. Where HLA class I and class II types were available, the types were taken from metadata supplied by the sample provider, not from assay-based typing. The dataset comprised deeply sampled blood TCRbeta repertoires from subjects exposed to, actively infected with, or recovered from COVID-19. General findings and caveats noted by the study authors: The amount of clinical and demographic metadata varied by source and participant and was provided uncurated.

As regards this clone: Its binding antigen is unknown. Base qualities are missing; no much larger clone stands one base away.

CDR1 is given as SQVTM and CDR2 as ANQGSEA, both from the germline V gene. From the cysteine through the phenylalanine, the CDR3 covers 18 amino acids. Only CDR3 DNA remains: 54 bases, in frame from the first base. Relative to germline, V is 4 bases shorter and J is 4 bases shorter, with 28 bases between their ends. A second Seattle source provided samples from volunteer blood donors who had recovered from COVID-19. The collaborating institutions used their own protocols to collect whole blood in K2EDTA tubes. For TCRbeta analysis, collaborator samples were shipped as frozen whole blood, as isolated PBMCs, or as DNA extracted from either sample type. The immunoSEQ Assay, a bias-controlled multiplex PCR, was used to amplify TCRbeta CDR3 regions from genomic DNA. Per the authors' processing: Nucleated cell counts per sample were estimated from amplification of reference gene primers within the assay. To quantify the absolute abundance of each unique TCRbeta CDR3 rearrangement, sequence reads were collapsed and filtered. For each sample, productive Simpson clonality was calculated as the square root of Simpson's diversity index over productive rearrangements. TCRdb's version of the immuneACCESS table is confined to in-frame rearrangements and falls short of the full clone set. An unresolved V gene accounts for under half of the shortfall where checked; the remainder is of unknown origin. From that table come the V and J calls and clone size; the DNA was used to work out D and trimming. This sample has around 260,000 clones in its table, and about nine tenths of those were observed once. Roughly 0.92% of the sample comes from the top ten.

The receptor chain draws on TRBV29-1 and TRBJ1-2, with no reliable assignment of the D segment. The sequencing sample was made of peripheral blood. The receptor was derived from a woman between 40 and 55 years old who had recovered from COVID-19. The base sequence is TGCAGCGTTGGGCCCGAAAACGGCCAGACGCAGGTAACCTATGGCTACACCTTC. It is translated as CSVGPENGQTQVTYGYTF. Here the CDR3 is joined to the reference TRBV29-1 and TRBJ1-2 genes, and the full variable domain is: SAVISQKPSRDICQRGTSLTIQCQVDSQVTMMFWYRQQPGQSLTLIATANQGSEATYESGFVIDKFPISRPNLTFSTLTVSNMSPEDSSIYLCSVGPENGQTQVTYGYTFGSGTRLTVV.